A single sample gave rise to the 3 T cell receptor beta chains below, sequenced in a study of blood T cell repertoires in COVID-19. Produced via immunoSEQ multiplex PCR; TCRdb's table is partial and in-frame only. The table has about 230,000 clones, over 85% seen once. The sample was PBMCs or T cells enriched from blood (not recorded which). Receptor source: a woman in her twenties or thirties with acute COVID-19.

V and J are TRBV7-2 and TRBJ1-2; D is possibly TRBD1 (5 bases). V lost 3 bases, J lost 6 bases, and 11 bases lay in between. Per germline, CDR1 SGHTA and CDR2 FQGNSA. This CDR3 spans 13 amino acids. This chain's CDR3 is CASSFAGGNGYTF. DNA for the CDR3: TGTGCCAGCAGCTTTGCCGGGGGAAATGGCTACACCTTC.

The chain has TRBV9 and TRBJ2-7, with a tentative D call TRBD1 (5 bases). The germline V gene encodes CDR1 SGDLS and CDR2 YYNGEE. This CDR3 contains 13 residues. V lost 4 bases and J 3 bases, leaving 11 bases between the germline ends. The CDR3 is CASSRKTDYEQYF. In DNA form, the CDR3 reads TGTGCCAGCAGCAGAAAGACAGACTACGAGCAGTACTTC.

The chain links TRBV5-1 to TRBJ1-4, with 10 bases aligning to TRBD1. The ends lost 1 base at V and 7 bases at J; junction bases unmatched: 1. This CDR3 has 14 amino acids. The V gene's germline CDR1 is SGHRS and CDR2 YFSETQ. The chain's CDR3 is CASSLRQGAEKLFF. The DNA of the CDR3 is TGCGCCAGCAGCTTGAGACAGGGGGCTGAAAAACTGTTTTTT.